This T cell receptor (beta chain) comes out of a study of shared clonotypes between healthy human individuals. TCRdb keeps only in-frame clones here, not all; method: immunoSEQ multiplex PCR. The data hold about 1.5 million clones, with 95% to 97% observed a single time. CDR1 is SGHTA and CDR2 is FQGNSA in the germline V gene. CDR3 length: 16 residues. Trimming pared 5 bases from V and 8 bases from J, leaving 24 bases between. Comment on this clone: Other DNA sequences in the sample encode the same CDR3.

This TCR was recovered from a man aged 25 to 40 in good health. The sequenced material came from naive CD4+ T cells sorted from blood. Indicated subset: CD45RA+ positively selected. The rearrangement joins TRBV7-2 to TRBJ1-1, with D possibly being TRBD1 (5 bases). In nucleotides, the CDR3 is TGTGCCAGCAGCACGGGGCCCGTGGGAACGGAACCCGAAGCTTTCTTT. It is translated as CASSTGPVGTEPEAFF.